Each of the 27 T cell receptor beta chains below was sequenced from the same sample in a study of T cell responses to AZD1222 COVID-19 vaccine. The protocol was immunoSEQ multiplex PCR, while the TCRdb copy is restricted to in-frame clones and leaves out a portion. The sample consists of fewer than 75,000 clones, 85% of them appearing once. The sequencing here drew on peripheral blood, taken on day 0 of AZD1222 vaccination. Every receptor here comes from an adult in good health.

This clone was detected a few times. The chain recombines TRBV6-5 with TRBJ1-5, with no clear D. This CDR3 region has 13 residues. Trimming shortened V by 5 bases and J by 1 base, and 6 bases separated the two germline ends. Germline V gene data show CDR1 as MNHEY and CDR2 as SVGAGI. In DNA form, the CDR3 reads TGTGCCAGCAGTCGTTCGAGCAATCAGCCCCAGCATTTT. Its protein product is CASSRSSNQPQHF.

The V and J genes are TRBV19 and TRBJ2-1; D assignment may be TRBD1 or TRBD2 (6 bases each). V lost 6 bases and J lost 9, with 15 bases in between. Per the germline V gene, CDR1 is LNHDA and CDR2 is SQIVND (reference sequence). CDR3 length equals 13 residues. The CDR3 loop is CASRKGGEGEQFF. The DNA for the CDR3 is TGTGCCAGTAGAAAGGGGGGTGAGGGTGAGCAGTTCTTC.

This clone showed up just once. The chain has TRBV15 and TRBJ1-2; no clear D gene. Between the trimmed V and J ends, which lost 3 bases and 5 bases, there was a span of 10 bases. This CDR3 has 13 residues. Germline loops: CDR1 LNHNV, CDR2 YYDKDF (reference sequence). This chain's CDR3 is CATSRGGTYGYTF. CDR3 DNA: TGTGCCACCAGCAGGGGTGGAACTTATGGCTACACCTTC.

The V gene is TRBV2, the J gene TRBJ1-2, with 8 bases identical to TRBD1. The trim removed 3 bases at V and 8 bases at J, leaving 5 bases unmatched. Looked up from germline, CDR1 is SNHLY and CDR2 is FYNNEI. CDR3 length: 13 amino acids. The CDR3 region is CASSEDRERGYTF. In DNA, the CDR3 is TGTGCCAGCAGTGAGGACAGGGAGCGCGGCTACACCTTC.

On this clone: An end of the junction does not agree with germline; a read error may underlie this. The chain's CDR3 is CASSELREHRGF. The CDR3 bases are TGTGCCAGCAGTGAACTCAGGGAGCACCGGGGTTTC. V usage is TRBV2 and J usage is TRBJ1-2, with D maybe TRBD1 (5 bases). Germline assignment: CDR1 SNHLY and CDR2 FYNNEI. The CDR3 totals 12 residues.

CDR3 loop: CASSPLTSGENEQFF. Written as DNA, the CDR3 is TGTGCCAGCAGTCCGTTGACTAGCGGGGAAAATGAGCAGTTCTTC. The rearrangement links TRBV2 to TRBJ2-1; TRBD2 matches at 11 bases. Looked up from germline, CDR1 is SNHLY and CDR2 is FYNNEI. The CDR3 loop spans 15 amino acids. Trimming took 5 bases from V and 7 from J; bases not matched to a gene: 7.

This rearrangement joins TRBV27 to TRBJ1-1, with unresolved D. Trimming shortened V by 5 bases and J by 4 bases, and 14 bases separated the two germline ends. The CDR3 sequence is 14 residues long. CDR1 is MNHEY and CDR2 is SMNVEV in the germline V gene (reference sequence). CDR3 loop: CASSPRARATEAFF. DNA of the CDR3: TGTGCCAGCAGTCCGCGGGCGAGGGCCACTGAAGCTTTCTTT.

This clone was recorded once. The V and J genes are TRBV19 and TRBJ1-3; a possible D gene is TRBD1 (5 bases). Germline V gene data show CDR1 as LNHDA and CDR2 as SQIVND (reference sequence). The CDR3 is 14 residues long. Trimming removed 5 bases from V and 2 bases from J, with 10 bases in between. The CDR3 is CASSFQGTGNTIYF. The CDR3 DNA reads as TGTGCCAGTAGTTTCCAGGGTACTGGAAACACCATATATTTT.

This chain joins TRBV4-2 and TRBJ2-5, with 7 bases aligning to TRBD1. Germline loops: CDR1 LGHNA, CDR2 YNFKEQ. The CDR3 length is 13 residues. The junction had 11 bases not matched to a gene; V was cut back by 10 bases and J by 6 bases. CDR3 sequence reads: CATRGRDSQTQYF. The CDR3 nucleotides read TGTGCCACCCGGGGACGGGACAGTCAGACCCAGTACTTC.

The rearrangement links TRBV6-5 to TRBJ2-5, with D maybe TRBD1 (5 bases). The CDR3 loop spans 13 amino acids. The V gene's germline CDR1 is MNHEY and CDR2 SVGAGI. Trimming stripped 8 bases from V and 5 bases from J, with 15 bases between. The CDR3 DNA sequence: TGTGCCAGCCTCCAGGGTTTGAGGGAGACCCAGTACTTC. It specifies CASLQGLRETQYF.

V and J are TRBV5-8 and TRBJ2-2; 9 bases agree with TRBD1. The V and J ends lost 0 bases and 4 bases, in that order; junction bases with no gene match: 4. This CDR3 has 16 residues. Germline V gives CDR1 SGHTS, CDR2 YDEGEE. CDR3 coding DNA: TGTGCCAGCAGCTTGGCCGACAGGGGGACCACCGGGGAGCTGTTTTTT. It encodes CASSLADRGTTGELFF.

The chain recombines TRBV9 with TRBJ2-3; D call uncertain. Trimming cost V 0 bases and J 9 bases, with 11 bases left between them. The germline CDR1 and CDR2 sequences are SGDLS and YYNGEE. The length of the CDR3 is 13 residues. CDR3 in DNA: TGTGCCAGCAGCGTAGTGGCGTCGGAGACGCAGTATTTT. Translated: CASSVVASETQYF.

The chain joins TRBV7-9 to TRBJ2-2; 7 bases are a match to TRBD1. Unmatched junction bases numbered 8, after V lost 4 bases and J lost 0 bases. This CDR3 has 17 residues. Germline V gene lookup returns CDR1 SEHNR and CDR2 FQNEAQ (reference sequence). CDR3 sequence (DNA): TGTGCCAGCAGCTCCCGGGACAGTCGAGCGAACACCGGGGAGCTGTTTTTT. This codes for CASSSRDSRANTGELFF.

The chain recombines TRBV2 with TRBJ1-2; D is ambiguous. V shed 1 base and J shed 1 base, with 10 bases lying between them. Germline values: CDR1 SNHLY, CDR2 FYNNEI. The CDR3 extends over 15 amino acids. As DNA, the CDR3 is TGTGCCAGCAGTGAAGGCGGCAGGATTAACTATGGCTACACCTTC. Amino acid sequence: CASSEGGRINYGYTF.

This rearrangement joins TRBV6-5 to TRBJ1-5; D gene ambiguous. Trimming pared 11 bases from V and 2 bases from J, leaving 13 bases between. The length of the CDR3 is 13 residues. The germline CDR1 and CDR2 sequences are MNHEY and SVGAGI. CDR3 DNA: TGTGCCTCCATGAGGCGGGGCAATCAGCCCCAGCATTTT. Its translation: CASMRRGNQPQHF.

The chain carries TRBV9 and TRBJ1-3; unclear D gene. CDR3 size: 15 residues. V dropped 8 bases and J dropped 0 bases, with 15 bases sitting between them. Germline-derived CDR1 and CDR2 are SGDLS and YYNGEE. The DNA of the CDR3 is TGTGCCAGTTCCGCGGCGGTTGACTCTGGAAACACCATATATTTT. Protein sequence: CASSAAVDSGNTIYF.

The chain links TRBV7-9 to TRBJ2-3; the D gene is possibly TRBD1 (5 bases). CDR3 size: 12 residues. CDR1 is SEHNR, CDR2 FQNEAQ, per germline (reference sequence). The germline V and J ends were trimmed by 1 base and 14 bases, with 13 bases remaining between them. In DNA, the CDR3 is TGTGCCAGCAGCTTAGATGCCGCAGGGCGGTATTTT. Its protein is CASSLDAAGRYF.

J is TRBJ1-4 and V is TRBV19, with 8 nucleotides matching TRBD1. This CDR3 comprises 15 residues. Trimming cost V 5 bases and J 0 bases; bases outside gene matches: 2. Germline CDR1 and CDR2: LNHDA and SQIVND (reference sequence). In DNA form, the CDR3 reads TGTGCCAGTAGTGGGGGACAGGCAACTAATGAAAAACTGTTTTTT. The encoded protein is CASSGGQATNEKLFF.

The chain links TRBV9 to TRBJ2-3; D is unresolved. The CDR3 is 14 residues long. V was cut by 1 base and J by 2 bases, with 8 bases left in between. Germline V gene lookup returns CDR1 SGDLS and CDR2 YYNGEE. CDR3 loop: CASSVRGDTDTQYF. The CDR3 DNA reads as TGTGCCAGCAGCGTACGTGGGGACACAGATACGCAGTATTTT.

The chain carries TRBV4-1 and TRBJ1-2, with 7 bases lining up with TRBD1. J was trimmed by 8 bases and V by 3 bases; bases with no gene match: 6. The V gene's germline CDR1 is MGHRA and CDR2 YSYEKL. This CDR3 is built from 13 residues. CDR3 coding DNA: TGCGCCAGCAGCCAGGAGGGGGCGGCGGGCTACACCTTC. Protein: CASSQEGAAGYTF.

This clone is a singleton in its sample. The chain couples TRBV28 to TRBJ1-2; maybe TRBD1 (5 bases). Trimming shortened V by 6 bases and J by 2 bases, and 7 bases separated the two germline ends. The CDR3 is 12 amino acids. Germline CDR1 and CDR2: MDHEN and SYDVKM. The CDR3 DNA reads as TGTGCCAGCAGGGGACGGAACTATGGCTACACCTTC. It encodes CASRGRNYGYTF.

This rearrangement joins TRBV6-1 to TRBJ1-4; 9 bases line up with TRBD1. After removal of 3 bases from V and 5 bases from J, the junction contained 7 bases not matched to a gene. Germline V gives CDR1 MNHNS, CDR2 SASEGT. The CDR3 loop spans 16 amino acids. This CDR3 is CASSEGRDRVNEKLFF. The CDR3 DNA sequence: TGTGCCAGCAGTGAGGGTAGGGACAGGGTGAATGAAAAACTGTTTTTT.

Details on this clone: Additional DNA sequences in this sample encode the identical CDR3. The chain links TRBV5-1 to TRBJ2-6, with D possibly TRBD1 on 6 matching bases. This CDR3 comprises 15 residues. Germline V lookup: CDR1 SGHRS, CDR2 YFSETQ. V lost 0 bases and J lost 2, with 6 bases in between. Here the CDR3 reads CASSLGGPGANVLTF. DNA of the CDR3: TGCGCCAGCAGCTTGGGGGGGCCTGGGGCCAACGTCCTGACTTTC. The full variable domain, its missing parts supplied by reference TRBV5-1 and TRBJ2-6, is KAGVTQTPRYLIKTRGQQVTLSCSPISGHRSVSWYQQTPGQGLQFLFEYFSETQRNKGNFPGRFSGRQFSNSRSEMNVSTLELGDSALYLCASSLGGPGANVLTFGAGSRLTVL.

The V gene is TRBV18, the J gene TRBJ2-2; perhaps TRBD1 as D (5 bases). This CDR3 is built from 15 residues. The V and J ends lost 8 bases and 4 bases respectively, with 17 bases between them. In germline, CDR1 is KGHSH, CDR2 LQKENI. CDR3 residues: CASRGTGVSTGELFF. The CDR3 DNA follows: TGTGCCAGCCGAGGTACAGGAGTCAGCACCGGGGAGCTGTTTTTT.

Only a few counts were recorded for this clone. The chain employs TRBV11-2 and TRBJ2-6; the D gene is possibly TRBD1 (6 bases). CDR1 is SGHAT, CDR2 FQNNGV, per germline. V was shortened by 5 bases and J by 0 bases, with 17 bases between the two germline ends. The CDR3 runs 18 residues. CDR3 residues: CASSPGPQGTSGANVLTF. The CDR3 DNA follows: TGTGCCAGCAGCCCAGGACCACAGGGAACCTCTGGGGCCAACGTCCTGACTTTC.

The CDR3 nucleotides read TGTGCCAGCAGCTTCCGGCCATCGGGCCAGTACTTC. Translated: CASSFRPSGQYF. The chain joins TRBV11-2 to TRBJ2-5, with no clear D. The ends were cut back, 3 bases at V and 10 bases at J, with 12 bases in the middle. The germline V gene has CDR1 SGHAT and CDR2 FQNNGV. The CDR3 runs 12 residues.

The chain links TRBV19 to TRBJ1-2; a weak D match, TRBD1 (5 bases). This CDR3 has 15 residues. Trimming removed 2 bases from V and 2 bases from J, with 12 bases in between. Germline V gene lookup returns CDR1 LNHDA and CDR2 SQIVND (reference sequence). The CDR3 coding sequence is TGTGCCAGTAGTATATATGTTGGGGGGAACTATGGCTACACCTTC. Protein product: CASSIYVGGNYGYTF.